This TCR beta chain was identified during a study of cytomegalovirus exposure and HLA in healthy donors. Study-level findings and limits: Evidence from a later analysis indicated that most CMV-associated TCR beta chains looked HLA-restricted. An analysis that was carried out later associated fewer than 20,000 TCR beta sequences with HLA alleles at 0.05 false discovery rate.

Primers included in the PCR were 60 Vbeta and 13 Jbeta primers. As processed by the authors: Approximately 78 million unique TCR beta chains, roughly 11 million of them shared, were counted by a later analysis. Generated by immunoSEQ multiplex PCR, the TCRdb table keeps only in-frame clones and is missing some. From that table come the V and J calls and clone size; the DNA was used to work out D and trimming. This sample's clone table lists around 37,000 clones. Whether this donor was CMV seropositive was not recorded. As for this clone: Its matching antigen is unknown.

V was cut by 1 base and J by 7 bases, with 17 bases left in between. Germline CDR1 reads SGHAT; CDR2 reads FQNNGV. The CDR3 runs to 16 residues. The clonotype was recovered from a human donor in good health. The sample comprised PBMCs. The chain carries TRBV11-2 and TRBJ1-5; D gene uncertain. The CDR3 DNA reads TGTGCCAGCAGCTTAGGGTCGGCTGACTCTAGGCAGCCCCAGCATTTT. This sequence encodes CASSLGSADSRQPQHF.